A single sample is the source of the 25 T cell receptor beta chains below, sequenced in a study of shared clonotypes between healthy human individuals (dated by TCRdb to 2020 to 2021). Libraries were built with the immunoSEQ multiplex PCR assay. Not all clones reach the TCRdb copy of this immuneACCESS table, which keeps in-frame sequences only. Checked studies attribute under half of the gap to unresolved V genes and leave the rest unexplained. The sample has 2 million to 2.5 million clones on record, roughly 95% of them singletons. The leading ten clones occupy over 0.1% of the sample. The sequenced sample was naive CD4+ T cells sorted from blood. What this sample's cell subset or site label stands for: CD45RA+ positively selected. The source is a man between 18 and 35 years old in good health.

V and J are TRBV6-1 and TRBJ1-5; D uncertain. From germline, CDR1 is MNHNS and CDR2 SASEGT. The CDR3 spans 14 residues. The ends were cut back, 0 bases at V and 3 bases at J, with 6 bases in the middle. Here the CDR3 reads CASSEAPINQPQHF. The CDR3 nucleotides read TGTGCCAGCAGTGAAGCCCCAATCAATCAGCCCCAGCATTTT.

This clone was observed a single time. The CDR3 coding sequence is TGTGCCAGCAGACCCGGACAGGGGGACGAGCAGTACTTC. It is translated as CASRPGQGDEQYF. The V call is TRBV2, the J call TRBJ2-7; 10 nucleotides match TRBD1. Germline V gene data show CDR1 as SNHLY and CDR2 as FYNNEI. The CDR3 has 13 residues. V was clipped by 6 bases and J by 5 bases; unmatched bases: 4. The whole variable domain, remainder taken from reference TRBV2 and TRBJ2-7, is EPEVTQTPSHQVTQMGQEVILRCVPISNHLYFYWYRQILGQKVEFLVSFYNNEISEKSEIFDDQFSVERPDGSNFTLKIRSTKLEDSAMYFCASRPGQGDEQYFGPGTRLTVT.

The sample holds one count of this clone. The chain uses TRBV5-1 and TRBJ2-3, with 7 bases identical to TRBD2. This CDR3 has 15 amino acids. Germline CDR1 reads SGHRS; CDR2 reads YFSETQ. Germline trimming cut 4 bases from V and 3 bases from J; bases unmatched to any gene: 8. The CDR3 coding sequence is TGCGCCAGCAGCGGCCCCGGGACTACTACAGATACGCAGTATTTT. This translates into CASSGPGTTTDTQYF.

The chain couples TRBV28 to TRBJ1-1, with unresolved D. Germline lookup yields CDR1 MDHEN and CDR2 SYDVKM. V was cut by 7 bases and J by 4 bases, with 13 bases left in between. The CDR3 has 13 amino acids. CDR3 sequence reads: CASTGPPATEAFF. In DNA form, the CDR3 reads TGTGCCAGCACCGGTCCCCCGGCCACTGAAGCTTTCTTT.

The chain has TRBV5-6 and TRBJ2-3, with 12 bases matching TRBD2. The CDR3 is made up of 17 amino acids. Germline CDR1 reads SGHDT; CDR2 reads YYEEEE. V shed 2 bases and J 4 bases; nucleotides not matched to a gene: 8. The CDR3 DNA reads as TGTGCCAGCAGCTTAAAACCGACTAGCGGGAGACCAGATACGCAGTATTTT. Its translation is CASSLKPTSGRPDTQYF.

Here the CDR3 DNA reads TGTGCCAGCGGAAGGGAGGGCCAGGACGAGCAGTACTTC. This codes for CASGREGQDEQYF. The V call is TRBV2, the J call TRBJ2-7; TRBD2 matches 7 bases. This CDR3 spans 13 amino acids. V shed 8 bases and J 5 bases; nucleotides not matched to a gene: 9. Germline-derived CDR1 and CDR2 are SNHLY and FYNNEI.

The V gene is TRBV10-3, the J gene TRBJ2-2, with 9 bases that match TRBD2. Germline CDR1 and CDR2: ENHRY and SYGVKD. The CDR3 spans 17 residues. The V and J ends lost 1 base and 4 bases, in that order; junction bases with no gene match: 7. CDR3 loop: CAISEYGLAGITGELFF. CDR3 nucleotide sequence: TGTGCCATCAGTGAGTACGGGCTAGCGGGGATCACCGGGGAGCTGTTTTTT.

The V gene is TRBV18, the J gene TRBJ1-1; 7 bases match TRBD1. The J segment lost 1 base and the V segment lost 6 bases, leaving 8 bases of the junction unmatched. This CDR3 spans 15 amino acids. Germline V CDR1 and CDR2: KGHSH, LQKENI. The CDR3 nucleotides read TGTGCCAGCTCCCGGACAGGAATATCGAACACTGAAGCTTTCTTT. Its translation is CASSRTGISNTEAFF.

The chain is built from TRBV6-1 and TRBJ1-4; D not resolved. The CDR3 has 18 amino acids. The germline V gene has CDR1 MNHNS and CDR2 SASEGT. V lost 0 bases, J lost 7 bases, and 21 bases lay in between. The CDR3 DNA sequence: TGTGCCAGCAGTGAAGCGATACAAGCCCTTATAGGAGGTGAAAAACTGTTTTTT. Encoded protein: CASSEAIQALIGGEKLFF.

The rearrangement joins TRBV18 to TRBJ1-3; D is ambiguous. This CDR3 has 16 amino acids. Germline loops: CDR1 KGHSH, CDR2 LQKENI. The V end was cut by 0 bases, the J end by 3 bases, with 12 bases between. CDR3 protein: CASSPPLGIGGNTIYF. Written as DNA, the CDR3 is TGTGCCAGCTCACCACCGTTAGGGATCGGTGGAAACACCATATATTTT.

The chain couples TRBV2 to TRBJ1-6; D not certain. V lost 1 base to trimming and J lost 5 bases, with 0 bases between them. CDR1 and CDR2 from the germline V gene are SNHLY and FYNNEI. This CDR3 is 12 amino acids long. This CDR3 is CASSEDNSPLHF. CDR3 DNA: TGTGCCAGCAGTGAAGATAATTCACCCCTCCACTTT.

The chain carries TRBV6-6 and TRBJ2-7; D might be TRBD1 (6 bases). The CDR3 loop spans 14 amino acids. Trimming cost V 7 bases and J 4 bases, with 17 bases left between them. The germline CDR1 and CDR2 sequences are MNHNY and SVGAGI (reference sequence). The CDR3 loop reads CASTHDQGQYEQYF. The CDR3 coding sequence is TGTGCCAGCACCCACGACCAGGGGCAGTACGAGCAGTACTTC.

This clone was seen just once. The chain employs TRBV6-5 and TRBJ1-4; TRBD1 matches 8 bases. V was pared by 0 bases and J by 8 bases, with 5 bases of the junction left unmatched. The CDR3 loop spans 15 amino acids. Germline V gene data show CDR1 as MNHEY and CDR2 as SVGAGI. The CDR3 loop reads CASSYSTGGLEKLFF. CDR3 nucleotide sequence: TGTGCCAGCAGTTACTCAACAGGGGGTCTCGAAAAACTGTTTTTT.

This clone appeared a few times. The V gene is TRBV7-9, the J gene TRBJ1-2; the D gene is possibly TRBD1 (6 bases). The V end lost 4 bases, the J end lost 8 bases, and 14 bases lay between the germline ends. This CDR3 region has 13 residues. Germline V CDR1 and CDR2: SEHNR, FQNEAQ (reference sequence). This CDR3 is CASSSGQNSGYTF. The DNA of the CDR3 is TGTGCCAGCAGCTCCGGACAGAATTCGGGCTACACCTTC.

The gene calls are TRBV18 and TRBJ2-7; D is unclear. The CDR3 contains 13 residues. V shed 1 base and J shed 6 bases, with 10 bases lying between them. Looked up from germline, CDR1 is KGHSH and CDR2 is LQKENI. The chain's CDR3 is CASSPQRAGEQYF. The CDR3, as DNA: TGTGCCAGCTCACCACAAAGGGCAGGCGAGCAGTACTTC.

The V gene is TRBV9, the J gene TRBJ2-6; unclear D gene. The V end was cut by 7 bases, the J end by 2 bases, with 7 bases between. CDR3 length: 13 amino acids. CDR1 SGDLS and CDR2 YYNGEE come from the germline V gene. Here the CDR3 reads CASGPPGANVLTF. In DNA, the CDR3 is TGTGCCAGCGGTCCTCCTGGGGCCAACGTCCTGACTTTC.

V is TRBV6-6 and J is TRBJ2-1, with 14 bases fitting TRBD2. V lost 11 bases and J lost 9; bases outside the gene matches: 3. Germline-derived CDR1 and CDR2 are MNHNY and SVGAGI (reference sequence). CDR3 length equals 12 residues. In nucleotides, the CDR3 is TGTGCCGGGACTAGCGGGAGTGGTGAGCAGTTCTTC. It encodes CAGTSGSGEQFF.

This chain joins TRBV2 and TRBJ2-1; D possibly corresponds to TRBD1 (6 bases). The CDR3 is made up of 12 amino acids. Germline values: CDR1 SNHLY, CDR2 FYNNEI. The ends were cut back, 3 bases at V and 10 bases at J, with 10 bases in the middle. The CDR3 here is CASSEGRGEQFF. In DNA, the CDR3 is TGTGCCAGCAGTGAGGGCAGGGGAGAGCAGTTCTTC. The complete variable domain, with remaining parts taken from reference TRBV2 and TRBJ2-1, reads EPEVTQTPSHQVTQMGQEVILRCVPISNHLYFYWYRQILGQKVEFLVSFYNNEISEKSEIFDDQFSVERPDGSNFTLKIRSTKLEDSAMYFCASSEGRGEQFFGPGTRLTVL.

The genes are TRBV4-1 and TRBJ2-1; D is undetermined. Per germline, CDR1 MGHRA and CDR2 YSYEKL. V gave up 1 base and J gave up 7 bases, with 11 bases separating them. The CDR3 loop spans 14 amino acids. DNA of the CDR3: TGCGCCAGCAGCCAAGTGGGGTCTACTAATGAGCAGTTCTTC. As protein: CASSQVGSTNEQFF.

The rearrangement uses TRBV6-1 and TRBJ2-7, with 10 bases identical to TRBD1. This CDR3 contains 14 residues. CDR1 is MNHNS, CDR2 SASEGT, per germline. Trimming took 10 bases from V and 6 from J; bases not matched to a gene: 12. DNA of the CDR3: TGTGCCATTAACCTCCGGGACAGGGGTTCCGAGCAGTACTTC. Its protein product is CAINLRDRGSEQYF.

The genes are TRBV25-1 and TRBJ2-2; perhaps TRBD1 as D (6 bases). Germline CDR1 reads MGHDK; CDR2 reads SYGVNS. Trimming removed 4 bases from V and 7 bases from J, with 10 bases in between. The length of the CDR3 is 13 residues. The DNA of the CDR3 is TGTGCCAGCAGTGTGACAGGTATCGGGGAGCTGTTTTTT. It is translated as CASSVTGIGELFF.

Comment on this clone: Other DNA sequences within the sample encode an identical CDR3. The chain combines TRBV19 with TRBJ2-5; D perhaps matches TRBD1 (6 bases). The CDR3 runs to 14 residues. Deletions cut 0 bases from V and 4 bases from J, with 9 bases between. Germline CDR1 LNHDA, CDR2 SQIVND (reference sequence). The CDR3 is CASSIDGRGETQYF. CDR3 in DNA: TGTGCCAGTAGTATAGATGGCAGGGGAGAGACCCAGTACTTC.

The chain is built from TRBV10-3 and TRBJ2-3, with a weak D call TRBD2 (5 bases). V was trimmed by 3 bases and J by 2 bases, leaving 9 bases between them. Germline lookup yields CDR1 ENHRY and CDR2 SYGVKD. The CDR3 covers 14 residues. The CDR3, as DNA: TGTGCCATCAGTGACGGACTGGTCACAGATACGCAGTATTTT. This encodes CAISDGLVTDTQYF.

This clone was picked up a small number of times. V and J are TRBV28 and TRBJ2-5, with D hard to call. V was shortened by 3 bases and J by 5 bases, with 4 bases between the two germline ends. The CDR3 totals 11 residues. Germline V gene lookup returns CDR1 MDHEN and CDR2 SYDVKM. Here the CDR3 reads CASSFGETQYF. Here the CDR3 DNA reads TGTGCCAGCAGTTTTGGGGAGACCCAGTACTTC.

This rearrangement joins TRBV10-2 to TRBJ1-2, with TRBD1 matching over 10 bases. Germline assignment: CDR1 WSHSY and CDR2 SAAADI. V shed 4 bases and J 7 bases; nucleotides not matched to a gene: 6. The CDR3 sequence is 14 residues long. The CDR3 region is CASSVLGQGGGYTF. CDR3 nucleotide sequence: TGCGCCAGCAGTGTCCTCGGACAGGGGGGTGGCTACACCTTC.